This T cell receptor beta chain derives from a study of T-cell reconstitution after alpha-beta-depleted transplantation in children. In this sample, this clonotype turned up a few times. The antigen remains undetermined. General study points: About two months after transplant, alpha-beta T cells reportedly came from several hundred expanded graft clones. Counts and diversity of T cells one year after transplant came mostly from newly produced T cells. The high TCRbeta diversity at day 60 in some patients came from surviving recipient T cells and thymic progenitors.

The CDR3 sequence is 15 residues long. Trimming cost V 2 bases and J 4 bases, with 13 bases left between them. The germline V gene encodes CDR1 ENHRY and CDR2 SYGVKD. Unique molecular identifiers were used to barcode this TCRbeta library. In TCRdb, the PCR reads were re-called with MiXCR into one record per CDR3 protein. This table has 500,000 to 600,000 distinct CDR3 sequences, 20% to 30% appearing once. The sample here was PBMCs, taken before TCRalphabeta/CD19-depleted stem cell transplant. This receptor was identified in a boy in the first two years of life with Wiskott-Aldrich syndrome, due to receive a stem cell transplant. The chain links TRBV10-3 to TRBJ2-3; either TRBD1 or TRBD2 may supply D (5 bases each). CDR3 sequence (DNA): TGTGCCATCAGTGAGAGGCTACTAGGGGCAGATACGCAGTATTTT. Encoded protein: CAISERLLGADTQYF.